These T cell receptor beta chains were read from a single sample in a study of metastatic and nonmetastatic thyroid tumors. TCRdb re-clonotyped the PCR reads via MiXCR. The sample shows over 20,000 clones, about 16% of them seen only once. Material: blood. The receptors were sampled from a female donor with papillary thyroid cancer or a benign thyroid nodule (not recorded which). Some clones in this sample may be carry-over from other donors' samples. Each CDR3 is given with its conserved first and last residue. A D gene is named only where the DNA matches it firmly. Part of the rows lack a size; the others show once, few, many or a class for expanded clones.

CSASGESGTGGSEQYF	TGCAGTGCTAGTGGGGAAAGCGGGACAGGGGGATCCGAGCAGTACTTC	medium-sized	TRBV20-1	TRBJ2-7	TRBD1	16
CASRVSGKHTDTQYF	TGTGCCAGCAGGGTTAGCGGGAAACACACAGATACGCAGTATTTT	many	TRBV7-9	TRBJ2-3	TRBD2	15
CASSLEGKSDTIYF	TGCGCCAGCAGCTTGGAGGGGAAATCGGACACCATATATTTT	many	TRBV5-1	TRBJ1-3	-	14
CASSIRASGSTEAFF	TGTGCCAGCAGCATCCGGGCCTCGGGATCCACTGAAGCTTTCTTT	many	TRBV28	TRBJ1-1	-	15
CASSPDSGSYNEQFF	TGTGCCAGCTCACCGGATAGCGGCTCCTACAATGAGCAGTTCTTC	many	TRBV18	TRBJ2-1	-	15
CASSLGLALYYEQYF	TGTGCCAGCAGCTTGGGACTAGCCCTATATTACGAGCAGTACTTC	many	TRBV7-2	TRBJ2-7	TRBD2	15
CASSQDFWGNVCSPLHF	TGTGCCAGCAGCCAAGATTTTTGGGGAAACGTATGCTCACCCCTCCACTTT	-	TRBV4-2	TRBJ1-6	-	17
CASSRRGRGNEKLFF	TGTGCCAGCAGCAGAAGGGGGCGCGGGAATGAAAAACTGTTTTTT	many	TRBV5-4	TRBJ1-4	TRBD1	15
CASSFRDRGEDGYTF	TGTGCCAGCAGTTTTCGGGACAGGGGGGAGGATGGCTACACCTTC	-	TRBV12-3/TRBV12-4	TRBJ1-2	TRBD1	15
CASSPPGHNEQYF	TGTGCCAGCTCACCACCGGGGCATAACGAGCAGTACTTC	many	TRBV18	TRBJ2-7	-	13
CASSPGQGAGGNSPLHF	TGTGCCAGCAGTCCAGGACAGGGGGCTGGAGGGAATTCACCCCTCCACTTT	medium-sized	TRBV27	TRBJ1-6	TRBD1	17
CSARASGRVEQYF	TGCAGTGCTAGGGCTAGCGGGAGAGTCGAGCAGTACTTC	many	TRBV20-1	TRBJ2-7	TRBD2	13
CSARLDLTDTQYF	TGCAGTGCTAGATTAGACCTCACAGATACGCAGTATTTT	once	TRBV20-1	TRBJ2-3	-	13
CATSDYTRNTQYF	TGTGCCACCAGTGATTACACACGGAATACGCAGTATTTT	many	TRBV24-1	TRBJ2-3	-	13
CATKSGSSYNEQFF	TGTGCCACCAAATCCGGGAGCTCCTACAATGAGCAGTTCTTC	many	TRBV24-1	TRBJ2-1	-	14
CASNTGTSSPLHF	TGTGCCAGTAATACCGGGACCAGCTCACCCCTCCACTTT	medium-sized	TRBV19	TRBJ1-6	-	13
CSARGGPPTARPGEQPQHF	TGCAGTGCTAGAGGGGGCCCACCGACAGCCCGTCCGGGGGAGCAGCCCCAGCATTTT	many	TRBV20-1	TRBJ1-5	-	19
CASSLGGGTQPQHF	TGTGCCAGCAGTTTAGGAGGGGGGACACAGCCCCAGCATTTT	many	TRBV27	TRBJ1-5	-	14
CATSDPGVPTDTQYF	TGTGCCACCAGTGATCCCGGGGTCCCCACAGATACGCAGTATTTT	many	TRBV24-1	TRBJ2-3	-	15
CASTKTGEVGELFF	TGTGCCAGCACTAAAACAGGGGAAGTCGGGGAGCTGTTTTTT	many	TRBV6-1	TRBJ2-2	TRBD1	14